These 25 T cell receptor beta chains share one sample of origin, sequenced in a study of identical twins. In TCRdb, the 5' RACE reads were re-called with MiXCR into one record per CDR3 protein. The profile shows some 1,700,000 distinct CDR3 sequences, 32% of them singletons. The specimen sequenced was cord blood. Source of these receptors: a newborn girl in good health.

The chain combines TRBV5-1 with TRBJ2-5, with D possibly matching TRBD2 (5 bases). This CDR3 has 14 amino acids. V gave up 4 bases and J gave up 11 bases, with 21 bases separating them. Germline loops: CDR1 SGHRS, CDR2 YFSETQ. The CDR3 DNA reads TGCGCCAGCAGCCCGCTAACTAGTCTCAATGAGCAGTACTTC. Its protein is CASSPLTSLNEQYF.

This clonotype was seen a few times. This chain links TRBV21-1 with TRBJ2-7; the table calls TRBD1, which could not be checked here. TRBV21-1 is recorded as a pseudogene. The CDR3 loop spans 15 amino acids. The CDR3 sequence is CASSNPGQGSYEQYF. The CDR3 nucleotides read TGTGCCAGCAGCAACCCGGGACAGGGGTCCTACGAGCAGTACTTC.

The chain employs TRBV20-1 and TRBJ1-4; D unresolved. The V end was cut by 4 bases, the J end by 7 bases, with 16 bases between. From germline, CDR1 is DFQATT and CDR2 SNEGSKA (reference sequence). The CDR3 runs 14 residues. Written as DNA, the CDR3 is TGCAGTGCTATGGGAGGCCCGGTGGGTGAAAAACTGTTTTTT. Translating gives CSAMGGPVGEKLFF.

The V call is TRBV14, the J call TRBJ2-7; D ambiguous. Per the germline V gene, CDR1 is SGHDN and CDR2 is FVKESK. Trimming stripped 5 bases from V and 1 base from J, with 18 bases between. This CDR3 is built from 16 residues. CDR3 in amino acids: CASSFGQPTRSYEQYF. In nucleotides, the CDR3 is TGTGCCAGCAGCTTCGGGCAGCCGACGAGATCCTACGAGCAGTACTTC.

This clonotype was detected many times. The V gene is TRBV10-3, the J gene TRBJ2-1; weak D call: TRBD1 (5 bases). This CDR3 has 13 residues. CDR1 is ENHRY, CDR2 SYGVKD, per germline. V dropped 4 bases and J dropped 4 bases, with 8 bases sitting between them. The CDR3 here is CAISVGAYNEQFF. CDR3 in DNA: TGTGCCATCAGTGTTGGGGCTTACAATGAGCAGTTCTTC.

This clonotype turned up a few times. The chain is built from TRBV20-1 and TRBJ2-7, with 8 bases lining up with TRBD2. With 0 bases clipped from V and 0 bases from J, the junction kept 10 bases outside the gene matches. Per germline, CDR1 DFQATT and CDR2 SNEGSKA (reference sequence). The CDR3 sequence is 17 residues long. This CDR3 is CSARDQAGESGSYEQYF. CDR3 DNA sequence: TGCAGTGCTAGAGATCAAGCGGGAGAATCTGGCTCCTACGAGCAGTACTTC.

The CDR3 DNA follows: TGTGCCAGCAGCTTCCGGAGATTGAGAAACTACAATGAGCAGTTCTTC. This gives the protein CASSFRRLRNYNEQFF. This rearrangement joins TRBV5-6 to TRBJ2-1; unclear D gene. Trimming cost V 2 bases and J 3 bases, with 15 bases left between them. The germline V gene has CDR1 SGHDT and CDR2 YYEEEE. There are 16 residues in the CDR3.

Notes on this clonotype: The junction and the germline gene differ at one end; a read error may be behind it. The V call is TRBV5-1, the J call TRBJ2-5; no clear D. The CDR3 length is 11 residues. Germline values: CDR1 SGHRS, CDR2 YFSETQ. CDR3 protein: CASTLLETRYF. The DNA for the CDR3 is TGCGCCAGCACCTTGCTCGAGACCCGGTACTTC.

This clonotype was observed many times. The chain has TRBV5-1 and TRBJ2-3; 11 nucleotides agree with TRBD2. The junction had 12 bases not matched to a gene; V was cut back by 4 bases and J by 2 bases. The CDR3 has 18 amino acids. Germline V gene sequence: CDR1 SGHRS, CDR2 YFSETQ. CDR3 in DNA: TGCGCCAGCAGCACGCCACACCTAGCGGGGGGTCACACAGATACGCAGTATTTT. Translating gives CASSTPHLAGGHTDTQYF.

The V gene is TRBV5-1, the J gene TRBJ1-1; 8 bases agree with TRBD1. Trimming cost V 5 bases and J 7 bases; bases outside gene matches: 7. Germline CDR1 is SGHRS and CDR2 is YFSETQ. This CDR3 comprises 13 residues. CDR3 sequence: CASRITGGNEAFF. DNA of the CDR3: TGCGCCAGCAGGATTACAGGGGGTAATGAAGCTTTCTTT.

The chain recombines TRBV20-1 with TRBJ1-6; D is perhaps TRBD1 (6 bases). The CDR3 loop spans 14 amino acids. Trimming removed 3 bases at V and 4 bases at J, with 10 bases between. Looked up from germline, CDR1 is DFQATT and CDR2 is SNEGSKA (reference sequence). The CDR3 spells CSARTGQYNSPLHF. DNA for the CDR3: TGCAGTGCTAGGACAGGACAATATAATTCACCCCTCCACTTT.

V is TRBV20-1 and J is TRBJ2-1, with D tentatively TRBD2 (6 bases). V dropped 6 bases and J dropped 8 bases, with 20 bases sitting between them. This CDR3 comprises 14 residues. Germline V gives CDR1 DFQATT, CDR2 SNEGSKA (reference sequence). The CDR3 spells CSAEEGYGTDEQFF. CDR3 nucleotide sequence: TGCAGTGCGGAGGAGGGTTACGGGACCGATGAGCAGTTCTTC.

This clonotype was seen more than once but under ten times. This chain uses TRBV11-2 with TRBJ2-3; D is possibly TRBD1 (6 bases). Trimming took off 3 bases at V and 1 base at J, with 11 bases between the two ends. This CDR3 is 15 amino acids long. Germline-derived CDR1 and CDR2 are SGHAT and FQNNGV. CDR3 in amino acids: CASSFQGIGTDTQYF. In DNA form, the CDR3 reads TGTGCCAGCAGCTTCCAGGGGATTGGCACAGATACGCAGTATTTT.

The chain combines TRBV7-9 with TRBJ1-1; D remains ambiguous. The V gene's germline CDR1 is SEHNR and CDR2 FQNEAQ (reference sequence). Between the trimmed V and J ends, which lost 5 bases and 11 bases, there was a span of 15 bases. The CDR3 length is 12 residues. This CDR3 is CASSLNGDGAFF. The CDR3 nucleotides read TGTGCCAGCAGCCTTAACGGGGATGGGGCTTTCTTT.

In its sample, this clonotype was seen many times. The chain carries TRBV24-1 and TRBJ2-7; TRBD1 aligns across 7 bases. CDR1 is KGHDR, CDR2 SFDVKD, per germline. Trimming at V came to 4 bases and at J to 4 bases, leaving 0 bases not matched to a gene. The CDR3 covers 12 residues. CDR3 sequence reads: CATSETGYEQYF. For the CDR3, the DNA is TGTGCCACCAGTGAGACAGGGTACGAGCAGTACTTC.

V is TRBV20-1 and J is TRBJ2-5; maybe TRBD1 (6 bases). CDR1 is DFQATT and CDR2 is SNEGSKA in the germline V gene (reference sequence). The V gene lost 6 bases and the J gene lost 4 bases, with 18 bases spanning the gap. The CDR3 has 14 residues. CDR3 sequence reads: CSALILVGGETQYF. CDR3 DNA: TGCAGTGCCCTCATCCTGGTAGGGGGAGAGACCCAGTACTTC.

This chain connects TRBV6-2 or TRBV6-3 to TRBJ2-7, with D unclear. The J call may be wrong; the DNA end is better matched by TRBJ2-4. The germline V gene has CDR1 MNHEY and CDR2 SVGEGT. This CDR3 region has 14 residues. For the CDR3, the DNA is TGTGCCAGCAGTTACTCGGGTCTAGTCGGCATTCAGTACTTC. Translated: CASSYSGLVGIQYF.

This clonotype was seen more than once but under ten times. The chain joins TRBV12-3 or TRBV12-4 to TRBJ2-1, with 11 positions matching TRBD2. The CDR3 has 18 amino acids. J gave up 0 bases and V 6 bases, and 10 bases lay outside the gene matches. CDR3 amino acids: CASSAVGLAGFSYNEQFF. CDR3 DNA: TGTGCCAGCAGCGCGGTTGGACTAGCGGGTTTCTCCTACAATGAGCAGTTCTTC.

This chain connects TRBV6-5 to TRBJ2-1; perhaps TRBD2 as D (6 bases). The J call is in doubt because the DNA end fits TRBJ2-7 better. The V gene's germline CDR1 is MNHEY and CDR2 SVGAGI. The CDR3 sequence is 16 residues long. CDR3 nucleotides: TGTGCCAGCAGTTACTCAATCAGGGAGGCGTACAATGAGCAGTACTTC. This sequence encodes CASSYSIREAYNEQYF.

The J gene is TRBJ1-1, the V gene TRBV6-6; maybe TRBD1 (6 bases). Germline V CDR1 and CDR2: MNHNY, SVGAGI (reference sequence). V lost 2 bases, J lost 7 bases, and 8 bases lay in between. The CDR3 has 12 residues. The CDR3 is CASSYGRGEAFF. Here the CDR3 DNA reads TGTGCCAGCAGTTACGGCAGGGGTGAAGCTTTCTTT.

This clonotype was seen many times. This sequence joins TRBV10-3 and TRBJ2-7; 12 nucleotides match TRBD2. The CDR3 contains 14 residues. Losses at the gene ends were 8 bases for V and 3 bases for J; bases not matched to a gene: 5. Germline V gene sequence: CDR1 ENHRY, CDR2 SYGVKD. As DNA, the CDR3 is TGTGCCATCGGCGGACTAGCGGGGCACTACGAGCAGTACTTC. Protein sequence: CAIGGLAGHYEQYF.

For this clonotype: No conserved phenylalanine or tryptophan ends this CDR3, so it is likely a read error. In DNA form, the CDR3 reads TGTGCCAGCACCCCCGGGGGCGGGGAGCTGTTTTAT. Amino acids: CASTPGGGELFY. The gene calls are TRBV12-3 or TRBV12-4 and TRBJ2-2, with D possibly being TRBD2 (6 bases). V was cut by 7 bases and J by 7 bases, with 10 bases left in between. CDR3 length equals 12 residues.

The chain uses TRBV14 and TRBJ2-2; D might be TRBD2 (5 bases). Looked up from germline, CDR1 is SGHDN and CDR2 is FVKESK. Trimming removed 2 bases at V and 4 bases at J, with 14 bases between. The CDR3 has 16 amino acids. DNA for the CDR3: TGTGCCAGCAGCCAAATCAGCACTAGGATCACCGGGGAGCTGTTTTTT. Its translation: CASSQISTRITGELFF.

This clonotype was counted many times. This chain joins TRBV7-2 and TRBJ2-4, with D perhaps TRBD1 (5 bases). Germline-derived CDR1 and CDR2 are SGHTA and FQGNSA. V dropped 1 base and J dropped 0 bases, with 13 bases sitting between them. The CDR3 runs to 17 residues. The CDR3 nucleotides are TGTGCCAGCAGCTTAGAATCGGCAGGGCTAGCCAAAAACATTCAGTACTTC. As protein: CASSLESAGLAKNIQYF. The variable domain in full, completed from reference TRBV7-2 and TRBJ2-4, reads GAGVSQSPSNKVTEKGKDVELRCDPISGHTALYWYRQSLGQGLEFLIYFQGNSAPDKSGLPSDRFSAERTGGSVSTLTIQRTQQEDSAVYLCASSLESAGLAKNIQYFGAGTRLSVL.

The chain recombines TRBV5-1 with TRBJ2-1; the match to TRBD2 covers 8 bases. The length of the CDR3 is 15 residues. The trim removed 1 base at V and 4 bases at J, leaving 4 bases unmatched. From germline, CDR1 is SGHRS and CDR2 YFSETQ. The CDR3 DNA is TGCGCCAGCAGCTTGAAACTAGCGGATTACAATGAGCAGTTCTTC. It yields the protein CASSLKLADYNEQFF.